These T cell receptor beta chains were read from a single sample in a study of early T cells in non-severe SARS-CoV-2 infection. TCRdb passed the 5' RACE reads through MiXCR, listing each CDR3 protein once. Of roughly 64,000 distinct CDR3 sequences in the sample, about 10% were seen once. Sequenced material: whole blood, taken at baseline. These receptors were taken from an adult who was a healthcare worker with PCR-confirmed SARS-CoV-2 infection or an uninfected control (not recorded which). The CDR3 runs from the conserved cysteine through the conserved F or W. The D gene is left open where the match is weak. Expanded clones get a size class; other rows say once, few or many, or leave the size out.

>few|TRBJ1-6|TRBV7-9|-
TGTGCCAGCAGCCCCTCAGGACCAGCGGGCAGCTCACCCCTCCACTTT
CASSPSGPAGSSPLHF
>-|TRBJ2-7|TRBV11-1|TRBD1
TGTGCCAGCCAACGGGACAGGGCCTACGAGCAGTACTTC
CASQRDRAYEQYF
>-|TRBJ2-7|TRBV11-3|TRBD2
TGTGCCAGCAGCCATCGCGGGACTAGCCGTTACTACGAGCAGTACTTC
CASSHRGTSRYYEQYF
>many|TRBJ2-1|TRBV19|-
TGTGCCAGTAGTAACAGGTTTTGGATCGATGAGCAGTTCTTC
CASSNRFWIDEQFF
>many|TRBJ2-2|TRBV19|-
TGTGCCAGTCGTACCAGGGGCTCCGGGGAGCTGTTTTTT
CASRTRGSGELFF
>-|TRBJ2-1|TRBV4-1|-
TGCGCCAGCAGCCAAGAGCAAATTCGACCCGTCCACAATGAGCAGTTCTTC
CASSQEQIRPVHNEQFF
>once|TRBJ1-1|TRBV12-3/TRBV12-4|-
TGTGCCAGCAGTTTTACGGCCGGGGAGGGCAACACTGAAGCTTTCTTT
CASSFTAGEGNTEAFF
>many|TRBJ2-3|TRBV7-6|-
TGTGCCAGCAGCCCGAAACCTCCCCCCACAGATACGCAGTATTTT
CASSPKPPPTDTQYF
>few|TRBJ2-7|TRBV21-1|-
TGTGCCAGCAGCAAGAGGCTAGCGGTGCACTACGAGCAGTACTTC
CASSKRLAVHYEQYF
>few|TRBJ2-1|TRBV5-6|-
TGTGCCAGCAGCCCCGTTGGAAGCTCCTACAATGAGCAGTTCTTC
CASSPVGSSYNEQFF
>-|TRBJ2-1|TRBV4-1|-
TGCGCCAGCAGCCAAGAAAGGCTTTTTGAGCAGTTCTTC
CASSQERLFEQFF
>-|TRBJ2-1|TRBV5-1|TRBD2
TGCGCCAGCAGCCTGACTAGCGGGCCTTACAATGAGCAGTTCTTC
CASSLTSGPYNEQFF
>many|TRBJ2-7|TRBV7-2|-
TGTGCCAGCAGCTTTTCCACGGCTGGCTACGAGCAGTACTTC
CASSFSTAGYEQYF
>-|TRBJ2-1|TRBV19|TRBD1
TGTGCCACCAAATCGGGACAGGGAAACTACAATGAGCAGTTCTTC
CATKSGQGNYNEQFF
>many|TRBJ2-7|TRBV21-1|-
TGTGCCAGCAGCAATGGGTTCTACTACGAGCAGTACTTC
CASSNGFYYEQYF
>many|TRBJ2-1|TRBV7-3|-
TGTGCCAGCAGCTTTGGGTACCACTCCTACAATGAGCAGTTCTTC
CASSFGYHSYNEQFF
>few|TRBJ2-5|TRBV7-6|TRBD1
TGTGCCAGCAGCTTTGGCCCCGGACAGGGGTCGGAGACCCAGTACTTC
CASSFGPGQGSETQYF
>many|TRBJ2-7|TRBV20-1|TRBD2
TGCAGTGCTAAACCGGGACTAGCGGGGTCCTACGAGCAGTACTTC
CSAKPGLAGSYEQYF
>few|TRBJ2-3|TRBV27|-
TGTGCCAGCCGGGGGCCGCGGGAAAACACAGATACGCAGTATTTT
CASRGPRENTDTQYF
>few|TRBJ2-7|TRBV20-1|-
TGCAGTGCTGTTCCCAAGGGTTACGAGCAGTACTTC
CSAVPKGYEQYF
>few|TRBJ2-7|TRBV7-8|-
TGTGCCAGCAGCTTAAGGGGGGGCACCTCCATCGACGAGCAGTACTTC
CASSLRGGTSIDEQYF
>many|TRBJ2-2|TRBV25-1|-
TGTGCCAGCAATGCAAATAACGCCGGAGAGCTGTTTTTT
CASNANNAGELFF
>few|TRBJ2-3|TRBV7-8|-
TGTGCCAGCAGCTTATGGGGGGAGGCCGATACGCAGTATTTT
CASSLWGEADTQYF
>many|TRBJ1-6|TRBV27|-
TGTGCCAGCAGTCCGATACACGGTTCACCCCTCCACTTT
CASSPIHGSPLHF
>few|TRBJ2-3|TRBV6-1|-
TGTGCCAGCTGCCGGGTGATCACAGATACGCAGTATTTT
CASCRVITDTQYF
>-|TRBJ1-6|TRBV7-2|-
TGTGCCAGCAGGACTCAGGTGGGGTTCGGGTCACCCCTCCACTTT
CASRTQVGFGSPLHF
>-|TRBJ1-1|TRBV5-5|-
TGTGCCAGCAGCTTGGCGTCAGACACTGAAGCTTTCTTT
CASSLASDTEAFF
>many|TRBJ2-5|TRBV5-4|-
TGTGCCAGCAGTCCGGGTGGGACCAAGCAAGAGACCCAGTACTTC
CASSPGGTKQETQYF
>few|TRBJ2-3|TRBV7-6|TRBD2
TGTGCCAGCAGCCTGACTAGCACCTCCACAGATACGCAGTATTTT
CASSLTSTSTDTQYF
>-|TRBJ2-2|TRBV4-2|-
TGTGCCAGCAGCCAGACGGACACCGGGGAGCTGTTTTTT
CASSQTDTGELFF
>few|TRBJ2-7|TRBV7-3|-
TGTGCCAGCAGCTTAAGCGGGAAGGACGAGCAGTACTTC
CASSLSGKDEQYF
>-|TRBJ2-3|TRBV6-6|TRBD1
TGTGCCAGCAGTTACCGTGGCACAGGGGGCTGGGATACGCAGTATTTT
CASSYRGTGGWDTQYF